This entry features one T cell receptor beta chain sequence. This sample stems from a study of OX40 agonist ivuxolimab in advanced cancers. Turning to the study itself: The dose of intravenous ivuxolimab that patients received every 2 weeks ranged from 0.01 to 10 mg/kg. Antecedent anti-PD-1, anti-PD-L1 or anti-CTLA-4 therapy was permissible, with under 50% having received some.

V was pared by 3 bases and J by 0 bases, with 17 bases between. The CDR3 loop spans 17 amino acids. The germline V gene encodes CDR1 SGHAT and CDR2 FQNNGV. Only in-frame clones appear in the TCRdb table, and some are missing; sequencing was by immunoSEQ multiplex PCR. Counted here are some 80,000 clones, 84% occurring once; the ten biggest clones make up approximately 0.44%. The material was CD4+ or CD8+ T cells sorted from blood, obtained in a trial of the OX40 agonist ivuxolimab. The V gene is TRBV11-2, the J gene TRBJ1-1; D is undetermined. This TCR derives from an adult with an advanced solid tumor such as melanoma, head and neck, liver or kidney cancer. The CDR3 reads CASSFMLGYSMNTEAFF. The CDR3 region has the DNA TGTGCCAGCAGCTTTATGCTGGGATACAGCATGAACACTGAAGCTTTCTTT.